A single sample gave rise to the 19 T cell receptor beta chains below, sequenced in a study of blood T cell repertoires in COVID-19. Clones were sequenced by immunoSEQ multiplex PCR, and TCRdb holds only the in-frame ones, with some missing. This repertoire shows 250,000 to 300,000 clones, more than 85% found once; its top ten account for 3.6%. The specimen sequenced was peripheral blood. The receptors shown here come from a man between 18 and 35 years old with active or convalescent COVID-19.

The chain employs TRBV5-1 and TRBJ2-5; no firm D call. The V end was cut by 2 bases, the J end by 3 bases, with 20 bases between. Germline V gene sequence: CDR1 SGHRS, CDR2 YFSETQ. The CDR3 has 17 amino acids. CDR3 sequence reads: CASSFVSLSRRKETQYF. DNA of the CDR3: TGCGCCAGCAGCTTTGTGTCGCTGTCTAGAAGGAAAGAGACCCAGTACTTC.

V is TRBV11-2 and J is TRBJ1-2, with 7 bases fitting TRBD1. The trim removed 5 bases at V and 7 bases at J, leaving 16 bases unmatched. The CDR3 length is 16 residues. CDR1 and CDR2 from the germline V gene are SGHAT and FQNNGV. The CDR3 loop is CASSPSGTVSRGGYTF. CDR3 DNA sequence: TGTGCCAGCAGCCCTAGCGGGACAGTGTCAAGGGGTGGCTACACCTTC.

The rearrangement joins TRBV4-1 to TRBJ2-1; D uncertain. V was cut by 3 bases and J by 5 bases, with 14 bases left in between. Germline assignment: CDR1 MGHRA and CDR2 YSYEKL. The CDR3 is made up of 15 amino acids. Here the CDR3 reads CASSHLGIPDNEQFF. The CDR3 DNA is TGCGCCAGCAGCCACCTAGGCATCCCTGACAATGAGCAGTTCTTC.

With respect to this clone: The junction shows a germline mismatch at one end, possibly a read error. This chain uses TRBV5-6 with TRBJ1-2; D possibly corresponds to TRBD1 (5 bases). From germline, CDR1 is SGHDT and CDR2 YYEEEE. The CDR3 sequence is 13 residues long. For the CDR3, the DNA is TGTGCCAGCAGCTTGGGACAGTTTCGACGGGTTTCCTTC. Amino acids: CASSLGQFRRVSF.

The chain links TRBV6-5 to TRBJ1-1; D might be TRBD1 (5 bases). The CDR3 is made up of 15 amino acids. Looked up from germline, CDR1 is MNHEY and CDR2 is SVGAGI. The ends were cut back, 7 bases at V and 0 bases at J, with 15 bases in the middle. As DNA, the CDR3 is TGTGCCAGCATTCGAGGACACTCTTTGAACACTGAAGCTTTCTTT. This codes for CASIRGHSLNTEAFF.

The chain links TRBV10-3 to TRBJ1-1, with TRBD1 identical over 8 bases. This CDR3 has 14 residues. Germline V CDR1 and CDR2: ENHRY, SYGVKD. The V segment lost 0 bases and the J segment 5 bases; nucleotides outside the gene matches: 2. The CDR3 sequence: CAISESGDRTEAFF. The DNA for the CDR3 is TGTGCCATCAGTGAGTCGGGGGACAGGACTGAAGCTTTCTTT.

The V gene is TRBV11-3, the J gene TRBJ2-3, with a weak D call TRBD2 (6 bases). The CDR3 contains 15 residues. Germline V lookup: CDR1 SGHNT, CDR2 YENEEA. The ends were cut back, 1 base at V and 4 bases at J, with 12 bases in the middle. The CDR3 loop is CASSLGRGGADTQYF. CDR3 DNA: TGTGCCAGCAGCTTAGGACGGGGAGGCGCAGATACGCAGTATTTT.

The V and J genes are TRBV12-3 or TRBV12-4 and TRBJ2-7; D remains unclear. The CDR3 covers 10 residues. The V and J ends lost 7 bases and 6 bases respectively, with 7 bases between them. Here the CDR3 DNA reads TGTGCCAGCATCACACCCGAGCAGTACTTC. This encodes CASITPEQYF.

The chain uses TRBV6-5 and TRBJ2-2, with a tentative D call TRBD1 (6 bases). The CDR3 is made up of 15 amino acids. Trimming took 3 bases from V and 0 from J, leaving 8 bases between them. The germline gives CDR1 MNHEY, CDR2 SVGAGI. DNA for the CDR3: TGTGCCAGCAGTTATGGGGGCCCGAACACCGGGGAGCTGTTTTTT. Its translation: CASSYGGPNTGELFF.

This chain joins TRBV19 and TRBJ2-5; maybe TRBD2 (5 bases). V was pared by 1 base and J by 5 bases, with 14 bases between. The CDR3 extends over 15 amino acids. Germline CDR1 is LNHDA and CDR2 is SQIVND (reference sequence). CDR3 nucleotide sequence: TGTGCCAGTAGTATAGTTGGCGGGTACGAGGAGACCCAGTACTTC. Encoded protein: CASSIVGGYEETQYF. Complete variable domain (other parts from reference TRBV19 and TRBJ2-5): DGGITQSPKYLFRKEGQNVTLSCEQNLNHDAMYWYRQDPGQGLRLIYYSQIVNDFQKGDIAEGYSVSREKKESFPLTVTSAQKNPTAFYLCASSIVGGYEETQYFGPGTRLLVL.

The chain joins TRBV21-1 to TRBJ2-5; the tabulated D call, TRBD1, remains unverified against the DNA. TRBV21-1 has pseudogene status. CDR3 length: 14 amino acids. The CDR3 sequence: CASSIWGQKETQYF. In DNA form, the CDR3 reads TGTGCCAGCAGCATCTGGGGACAGAAAGAGACCCAGTACTTC.

In this sample, this clone turned up many times. This chain joins TRBV5-4 and TRBJ2-3, with TRBD2 matching 9 bases. The trim removed 2 bases at V and 5 bases at J, leaving 9 bases unmatched. Per the germline V gene, CDR1 is SGHNT and CDR2 is YYREEE (reference sequence). CDR3 length: 16 residues. CDR3 sequence: CASSFGSGGSGDTQYF. CDR3 in DNA: TGTGCCAGCAGCTTTGGTAGCGGGGGTTCGGGAGATACGCAGTATTTT.

This clone was observed a single time. This chain's CDR3 is CASSLTGLAGGDTQYF. Written as DNA, the CDR3 is TGTGCCAGCAGTCTGACGGGACTAGCGGGGGGAGATACGCAGTATTTT. V usage is TRBV28 and J usage is TRBJ2-3; 15 positions agree with TRBD2. After removal of 5 bases from V and 5 bases from J, the junction contained 5 bases not matched to a gene. The germline V gene has CDR1 MDHEN and CDR2 SYDVKM. This CDR3 has 16 amino acids.

This clone was picked up one time. The chain employs TRBV6-1 and TRBJ2-1; no definite D call. Germline V CDR1 and CDR2: MNHNS, SASEGT. This CDR3 has 13 residues. V was cut by 2 bases and J by 5 bases, with 7 bases left in between. The CDR3 spells CASSEWLDNEQFF. The CDR3 DNA reads as TGTGCCAGCAGTGAATGGCTTGACAATGAGCAGTTCTTC.

The chain has TRBV3-1 (or the pseudogene TRBV3-2) and TRBJ1-2, with D perhaps matching TRBD1 (6 bases). Trimming took off 2 bases at V and 8 bases at J, with 9 bases between the two ends. The CDR3 is made up of 12 amino acids. Germline V gene sequence: CDR1 LGHDT, CDR2 YNNKEL (reference sequence). In nucleotides, the CDR3 is TGTGCCAGCAGCCAACAGGGGAAAGGCTACACCTTC. This gives the protein CASSQQGKGYTF.

This chain uses TRBV11-3 with TRBJ1-2; 9 bases are shared with TRBD1. Per the germline V gene, CDR1 is SGHNT and CDR2 is YENEEA. The CDR3 covers 16 residues. Trimming removed 4 bases from V and 4 bases from J; junction bases left unmatched: 10. DNA of the CDR3: TGTGCCAGCAGCTACTATCCGGGACAGGGAACCTATGGCTACACCTTC. Its protein product is CASSYYPGQGTYGYTF.

The sample holds one count of this clone. This chain joins TRBV6-5 and TRBJ2-7; a possible D gene is TRBD1 (5 bases). V lost 5 bases and J 2 bases, leaving 13 bases between the germline ends. Germline values: CDR1 MNHEY, CDR2 SVGAGI. The CDR3 is 14 amino acids. CDR3 in DNA: TGTGCCAGCAGTCAACAGGCCTGGGCCTACGAGCAGTACTTC. Its protein is CASSQQAWAYEQYF.

V gene TRBV7-2 combines with J gene TRBJ2-4, with a weak D call TRBD2 (5 bases). The CDR3 contains 11 residues. Trimming removed 5 bases from V and 8 bases from J, with 7 bases in between. Germline V gene data show CDR1 as SGHTA and CDR2 as FQGNSA. CDR3 residues: CASSPGYIQYF. The CDR3 region has the DNA TGTGCCAGCAGCCCGGGGTACATTCAGTACTTC.

The chain uses TRBV4-2 and TRBJ2-1; 10 bases line up with TRBD2. From germline, CDR1 is LGHNA and CDR2 YNFKEQ. The junction had 5 bases not matched to a gene; V was cut back by 3 bases and J by 6 bases. CDR3 size: 15 residues. For the CDR3, the DNA is TGTGCCAGCAGCCAGAGCGGGAGGGCCCGCAATGAGCAGTTCTTC. Translating gives CASSQSGRARNEQFF.